This TCR beta chain was obtained from a study of blood T cell repertoires in COVID-19. The CDR3 extends over 16 amino acids. Trimming stripped 4 bases from V and 3 bases from J, with 17 bases between. Germline CDR1 and CDR2: SGHDT and YYEEEE. Residents of about 25 US areas, aged roughly 18 to 89 years, made up the participants. Original processing methods: Amplification from reference gene primers served as the basis for estimated nucleated cell counts. The method was immunoSEQ multiplex PCR; TCRdb's version includes in-frame clones alone and lacks a portion of them. The V and J calls and the clone size are those of that table, but D and trimming were determined from the DNA. The sample shows some 320,000 clones, around 84% of them seen only once.

The chain has TRBV5-6 and TRBJ2-1, with D maybe TRBD1 (6 bases). The sample was PBMCs or T cells enriched from blood (not recorded which). This TCR came from a young woman who had been exposed to COVID-19. The CDR3, as DNA: TGTGCCAGCAGCCCGAGCGAACAGGGTTTCTACAATGAGCAGTTCTTC. Translated: CASSPSEQGFYNEQFF.